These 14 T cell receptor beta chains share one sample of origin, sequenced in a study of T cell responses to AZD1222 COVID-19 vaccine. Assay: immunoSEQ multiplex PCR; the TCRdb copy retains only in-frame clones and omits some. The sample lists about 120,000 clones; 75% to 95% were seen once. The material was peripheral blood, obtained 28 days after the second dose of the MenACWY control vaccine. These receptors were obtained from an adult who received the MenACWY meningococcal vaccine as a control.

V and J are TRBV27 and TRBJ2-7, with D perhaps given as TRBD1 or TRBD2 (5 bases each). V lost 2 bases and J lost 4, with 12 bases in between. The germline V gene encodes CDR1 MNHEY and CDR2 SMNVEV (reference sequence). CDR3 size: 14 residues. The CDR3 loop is CASSLRDPRYEQYF. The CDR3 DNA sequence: TGTGCCAGCAGTTTAAGGGACCCGAGATACGAGCAGTACTTC.

In DNA form, the CDR3 reads TGTGCCAGTAGTATAAAACCCTCCTACGAGCAGTACTTC. Protein product: CASSIKPSYEQYF. The genes are TRBV19 and TRBJ2-7, with D hard to call. Trimming cost V 2 bases and J 0 bases, with 5 bases left between them. CDR3 length equals 13 residues. Germline CDR1 reads LNHDA; CDR2 reads SQIVND (reference sequence).

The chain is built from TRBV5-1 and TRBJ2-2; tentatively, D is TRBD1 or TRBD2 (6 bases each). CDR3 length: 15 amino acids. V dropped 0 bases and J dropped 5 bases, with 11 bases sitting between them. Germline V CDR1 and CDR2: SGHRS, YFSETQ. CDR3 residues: CASSLAGAWTGELFF. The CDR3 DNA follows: TGCGCCAGCAGCTTGGCGGGGGCGTGGACCGGGGAGCTGTTTTTT.

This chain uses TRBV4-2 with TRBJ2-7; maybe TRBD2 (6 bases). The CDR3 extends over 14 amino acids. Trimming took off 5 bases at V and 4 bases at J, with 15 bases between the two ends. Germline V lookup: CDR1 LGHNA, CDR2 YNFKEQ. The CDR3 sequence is CASSWASEGYEQYF. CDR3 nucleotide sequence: TGTGCCAGCAGCTGGGCTAGCGAGGGGTACGAGCAGTACTTC.

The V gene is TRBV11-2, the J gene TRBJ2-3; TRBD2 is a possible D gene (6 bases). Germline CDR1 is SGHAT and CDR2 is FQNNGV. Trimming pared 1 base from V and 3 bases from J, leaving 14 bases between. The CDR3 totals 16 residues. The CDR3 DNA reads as TGTGCCAGCAGCTTAGTAGCTCCGGAGGGAACAGATACGCAGTATTTT. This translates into CASSLVAPEGTDTQYF.

The CDR3 sequence is CASSRRGAVGTGELFF. CDR3 bases: TGTGCCAGCAGTCGGCGGGGGGCAGTGGGCACCGGGGAGCTGTTTTTT. J is TRBJ2-2 and V is TRBV6-2 or TRBV6-3; TRBD2 agrees at 8 bases. CDR1 is MNHEY and CDR2 is SVGEGT in the germline V gene. The CDR3 is 16 amino acids. Germline trimming cut 5 bases from V and 4 bases from J; bases unmatched to any gene: 9.

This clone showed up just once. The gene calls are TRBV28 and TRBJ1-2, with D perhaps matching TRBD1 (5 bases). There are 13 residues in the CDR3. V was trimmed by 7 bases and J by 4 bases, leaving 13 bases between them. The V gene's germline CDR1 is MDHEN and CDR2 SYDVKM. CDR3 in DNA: TGTGCCAGCACCGGGGGATCTGCCTATGGCTACACCTTC. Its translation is CASTGGSAYGYTF.

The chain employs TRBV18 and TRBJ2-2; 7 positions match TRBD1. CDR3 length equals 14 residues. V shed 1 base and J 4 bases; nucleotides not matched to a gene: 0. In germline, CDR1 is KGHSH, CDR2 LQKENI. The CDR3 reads CASSPRDSTGELFF. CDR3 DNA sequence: TGTGCCAGCTCACCACGGGACAGCACCGGGGAGCTGTTTTTT.

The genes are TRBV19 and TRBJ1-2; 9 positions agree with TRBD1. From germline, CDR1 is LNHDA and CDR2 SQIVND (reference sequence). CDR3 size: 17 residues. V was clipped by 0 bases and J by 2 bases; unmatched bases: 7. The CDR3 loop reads CASSIDPSQGANYGYTF. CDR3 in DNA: TGTGCCAGTAGTATAGACCCCTCACAGGGGGCAAACTATGGCTACACCTTC.

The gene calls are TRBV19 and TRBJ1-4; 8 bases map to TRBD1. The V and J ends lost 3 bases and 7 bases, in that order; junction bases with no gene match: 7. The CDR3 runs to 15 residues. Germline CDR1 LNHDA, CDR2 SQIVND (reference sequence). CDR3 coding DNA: TGTGCCAGTAGTATTCCCCAGGGGGCGGTTGAAAAACTGTTTTTT. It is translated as CASSIPQGAVEKLFF.

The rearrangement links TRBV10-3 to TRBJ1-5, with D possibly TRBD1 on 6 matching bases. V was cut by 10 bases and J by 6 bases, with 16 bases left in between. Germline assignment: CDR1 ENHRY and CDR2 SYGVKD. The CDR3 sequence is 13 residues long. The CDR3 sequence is CATEGDNGQPQHF. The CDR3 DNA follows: TGTGCCACCGAGGGGGATAACGGTCAGCCCCAGCATTTT.

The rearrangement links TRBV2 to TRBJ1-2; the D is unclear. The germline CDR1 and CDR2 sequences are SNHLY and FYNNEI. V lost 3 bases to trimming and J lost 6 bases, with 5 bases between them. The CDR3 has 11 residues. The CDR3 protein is CASSERHGYTF. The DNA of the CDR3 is TGTGCCAGCAGTGAGAGGCATGGCTACACCTTC.

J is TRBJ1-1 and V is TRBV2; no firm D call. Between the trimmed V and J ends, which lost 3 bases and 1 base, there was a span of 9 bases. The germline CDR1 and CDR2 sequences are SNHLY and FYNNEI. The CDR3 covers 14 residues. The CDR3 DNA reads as TGTGCCAGCAGTGACCAGGCAGCGAACACTGAAGCTTTCTTT. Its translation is CASSDQAANTEAFF. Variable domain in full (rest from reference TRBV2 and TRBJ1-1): EPEVTQTPSHQVTQMGQEVILRCVPISNHLYFYWYRQILGQKVEFLVSFYNNEISEKSEIFDDQFSVERPDGSNFTLKIRSTKLEDSAMYFCASSDQAANTEAFFGQGTRLTVV.

CDR3 nucleotide sequence: TGTGCCACCAGTGAAAACACCGGGGAGCTGTTTTTT. Its protein is CATSENTGELFF. The V gene is TRBV24-1, the J gene TRBJ2-2; unclear D gene. The CDR3 covers 12 residues. Trimming pared 4 bases from V and 2 bases from J, leaving 1 base between. The germline V gene has CDR1 KGHDR and CDR2 SFDVKD.